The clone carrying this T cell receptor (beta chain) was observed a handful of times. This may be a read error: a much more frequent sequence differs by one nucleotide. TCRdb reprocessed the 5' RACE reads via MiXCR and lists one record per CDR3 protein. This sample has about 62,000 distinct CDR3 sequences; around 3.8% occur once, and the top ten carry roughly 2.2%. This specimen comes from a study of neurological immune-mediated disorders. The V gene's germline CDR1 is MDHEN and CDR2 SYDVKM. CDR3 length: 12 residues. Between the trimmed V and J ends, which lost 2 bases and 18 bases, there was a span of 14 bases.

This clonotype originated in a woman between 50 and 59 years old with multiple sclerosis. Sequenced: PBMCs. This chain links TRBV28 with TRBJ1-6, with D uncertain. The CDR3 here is CASSLIDKPGHF. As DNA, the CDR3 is TGTGCCAGCAGTTTAATAGACAAGCCCGGCCACTTT.